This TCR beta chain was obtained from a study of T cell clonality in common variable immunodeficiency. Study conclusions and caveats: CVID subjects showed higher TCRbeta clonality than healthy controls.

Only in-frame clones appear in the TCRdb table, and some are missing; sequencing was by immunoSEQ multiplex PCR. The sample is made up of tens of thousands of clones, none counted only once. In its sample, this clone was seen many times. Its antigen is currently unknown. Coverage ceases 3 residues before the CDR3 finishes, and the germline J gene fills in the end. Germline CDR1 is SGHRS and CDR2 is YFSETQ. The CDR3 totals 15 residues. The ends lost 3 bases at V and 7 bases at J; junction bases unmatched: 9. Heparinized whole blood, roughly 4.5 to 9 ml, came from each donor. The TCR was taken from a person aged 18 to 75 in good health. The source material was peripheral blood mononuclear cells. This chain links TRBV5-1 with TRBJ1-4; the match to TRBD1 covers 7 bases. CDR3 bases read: TGCGCCAGCAGCTCTTGGAGGGGGCGCGGTGAAAAA. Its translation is CASSSWRGRGEK. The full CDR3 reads CASSSWRGRGEKLFF.